The entry that follows covers one T cell receptor (beta chain) sequence. Its target is not known. Use of 60 Vbeta and 13 Jbeta primers characterized the PCR. TCRdb keeps only in-frame clones here, not all; method: immunoSEQ multiplex PCR. Of about 150,000 clones in the sample, roughly 80% were seen once. This sample is part of a study of cytomegalovirus exposure and HLA in healthy donors. At the level of the study: The study's early data release held tens of millions of unique TCRs from HLA-typed donors.

V lost 7 bases and J lost 4; bases outside the gene matches: 3. Per the germline V gene, CDR1 is MDHEN and CDR2 is SYDVKM. The CDR3 runs 13 residues. Study observations and caveats: Links to common viral pathogens appeared, in a later analysis, for several of the most significant clusters. CMV serostatus was the sole immune exposure data available. Investigators reported over 150 TCR beta chains as tied to cytomegalovirus.

The sequenced material came from PBMCs. The TCR comes from a woman younger than 45 in good health and CMV-seronegative. The V call is TRBV28, the J call TRBJ2-1; 8 bases fit TRBD2. CDR3 DNA: TGTGCCAGCACCGGGGGGGGTTACAATGAGCAGTTCTTC. Its protein product is CASTGGGYNEQFF.